This T cell receptor (beta chain) derives from a study of blood T cell repertoires in COVID-19. Study at large: COVID-19 samples, acute and convalescent, were from the United States, Italy and Spain. T cells, B-cell-depleted T cells, or PBMCs provided the cDNA or gDNA that served as material.

The Seattle patients joined while their infection was active and were tracked longitudinally afterward. As handled by the study authors: Counts of nucleated cells, estimated from reference gene primer amplification, were obtained. Profiled with immunoSEQ multiplex PCR; TCRdb holds only in-frame clones, not every one. For V, J and clone size, that table is used; D and trimming come from the DNA. The sample has about 130,000 clones, roughly 80% seen once. The receptor comes from a woman aged 70-85 years with COVID-19, enrolled during active disease. Input material: peripheral blood.

CDR3 DNA sequence: TGTGCCACCAGTGACCCCACTAGTTCCCGGGTTGTTGAGCAGTTCTTC. It translates to CATSDPTSSRVVEQFF. J is TRBJ2-1 and V is TRBV24-1; D possibly corresponds to TRBD2 (5 bases). CDR1 KGHDR and CDR2 SFDVKD come from the germline V gene. The CDR3 totals 16 residues. V shed 4 bases and J shed 9 bases, with 21 bases lying between them.